A selection of T cell receptor beta chains follows, all from one sample in a study of blood T cell repertoires in COVID-19. Some clones are missing from TCRdb's copy, which holds only in-frame ones; the method was immunoSEQ multiplex PCR. The data show about 120,000 clones, with around four fifths seen just once and 20% to 25% held by the top ten. Sequenced material: peripheral blood. These receptors all stem from a human donor in a cohort sampled during active COVID-19. Each CDR3 is given without its conserved first and last residue. Only some rows state a clone size, as once, few, many or a class for expanded clones.

J gene: TRBJ2-7; V gene: TRBV2; clone size: once; CDR3 protein: ASSGLGALYEQY
J gene: TRBJ2-3; V gene: TRBV18; clone size: -; CDR3 protein: ASSPRGLAGRTDTQY
J gene: TRBJ1-1; V gene: TRBV10-3; clone size: once; CDR3 protein: AISRDRGFNAEAF
J gene: TRBJ2-1; V gene: TRBV6-2/TRBV6-3; clone size: -; CDR3 protein: ASSSQRGTQF
J gene: TRBJ2-1; V gene: TRBV18; clone size: -; CDR3 protein: ASSDSGTFYNEQF
J gene: TRBJ1-2; V gene: TRBV9; clone size: many; CDR3 protein: ASSARESNYGYT
J gene: TRBJ2-6; V gene: TRBV10-3; clone size: -; CDR3 protein: AITAHEGGANVLT
J gene: TRBJ2-3; V gene: TRBV7-2; clone size: -; CDR3 protein: ASSLDSGVSDTQY
J gene: TRBJ2-7; V gene: TRBV4-1; clone size: -; CDR3 protein: ASSQPRVGGKRY
J gene: TRBJ1-2; V gene: TRBV27; clone size: -; CDR3 protein: ASSLAQIPTNNYGYT
J gene: TRBJ1-1; V gene: TRBV5-6; clone size: -; CDR3 protein: ASTAGRVNTEAF
J gene: TRBJ2-1; V gene: TRBV7-8; clone size: few; CDR3 protein: ASSPGTSGSNEQF
J gene: TRBJ2-3; V gene: TRBV7-2; clone size: once; CDR3 protein: ASSYTTRLAGVGDTQY
J gene: TRBJ2-7; V gene: TRBV28; clone size: -; CDR3 protein: ASRPDTGINEQY
J gene: TRBJ2-7; V gene: TRBV23-1; clone size: -; CDR3 protein: ASSQFRRGQASGGYEQY
J gene: TRBJ2-7; V gene: TRBV11-2; clone size: few; CDR3 protein: ASSQGSRPIYEQY
J gene: TRBJ2-5; V gene: TRBV19; clone size: few; CDR3 protein: ASREGGQETQY
J gene: TRBJ2-1; V gene: TRBV7-2; clone size: few; CDR3 protein: ASSTGNGLGSDEQF
J gene: TRBJ2-5; V gene: TRBV14; clone size: -; CDR3 protein: ASSQGLSQETQY
J gene: TRBJ2-1; V gene: TRBV5-8; clone size: -; CDR3 protein: AIQKRGHEQF
J gene: TRBJ2-1; V gene: TRBV5-1; clone size: -; CDR3 protein: ASSSSSSYNEQF
J gene: TRBJ1-5; V gene: TRBV7-2; clone size: few; CDR3 protein: ASSGIGDNQPQH
J gene: TRBJ2-3; V gene: TRBV6-5; clone size: -; CDR3 protein: ASSLAGGRADTQY
J gene: TRBJ1-6; V gene: TRBV9; clone size: few; CDR3 protein: ASSADGGNSPLH
J gene: TRBJ1-5; V gene: TRBV7-9; clone size: few; CDR3 protein: ASSSQGNSNQPQH
J gene: TRBJ2-3; V gene: TRBV2; clone size: -; CDR3 protein: ASSETLAETNIFTDTQY
J gene: TRBJ2-5; V gene: TRBV20-1; clone size: -; CDR3 protein: SASLLSGKETQY
J gene: TRBJ1-2; V gene: TRBV3-1/TRBV3-2; clone size: -; CDR3 protein: ASSQVVRSVYGYT
J gene: TRBJ1-2; V gene: TRBV30; clone size: many; CDR3 protein: AWSSGPGQGKGRGYGYT
J gene: TRBJ2-1; V gene: TRBV27; clone size: once; CDR3 protein: ASSAGGSSYNEQF
J gene: TRBJ1-4; V gene: TRBV5-4; clone size: -; CDR3 protein: ASSLVGADEKLF
J gene: TRBJ2-4; V gene: TRBV19; clone size: -; CDR3 protein: ASSIRREGYIQY
J gene: TRBJ2-7; V gene: TRBV2; clone size: -; CDR3 protein: ATDPSGTGGNEQY
J gene: TRBJ1-5; V gene: TRBV2; clone size: -; CDR3 protein: ASSSGSPSQPQH
J gene: TRBJ2-3; V gene: TRBV30; clone size: -; CDR3 protein: AWSAAGGGTDTQY
J gene: TRBJ1-2; V gene: TRBV28; clone size: -; CDR3 protein: ASSRGQDGDGYT
J gene: TRBJ2-7; V gene: TRBV11-2; clone size: -; CDR3 protein: ASASGGLGLQY
J gene: TRBJ1-2; V gene: TRBV10-3; clone size: -; CDR3 protein: ATLGLGTGGPYGYT
J gene: TRBJ1-2; V gene: TRBV29-1; clone size: -; CDR3 protein: SVDGDRDDGYT
J gene: TRBJ1-3; V gene: TRBV10-1; clone size: -; CDR3 protein: ASIRDRVRWNTIY
J gene: TRBJ2-2; V gene: TRBV3-1/TRBV3-2; clone size: -; CDR3 protein: ASGDTGELF
J gene: TRBJ1-1; V gene: TRBV10-3; clone size: -; CDR3 protein: AISESGASWDEAF
J gene: TRBJ1-5; V gene: TRBV19; clone size: -; CDR3 protein: ASSTTGGYSQPQH
J gene: TRBJ1-2; V gene: TRBV7-8; clone size: once; CDR3 protein: ASSRNRGPYGYT
J gene: TRBJ1-2; V gene: TRBV11-2; clone size: -; CDR3 protein: ASSLVSVGTVLYGYT
J gene: TRBJ2-7; V gene: TRBV6-5; clone size: -; CDR3 protein: ASSYKVGGTYEQY
J gene: TRBJ2-1; V gene: TRBV9; clone size: -; CDR3 protein: ASSVRGAGGPLNEQF
J gene: TRBJ2-5; V gene: TRBV19; clone size: -; CDR3 protein: ASSYRGETQY